The rows below give T cell receptor beta chains drawn from one sample of a study of metastatic and nonmetastatic thyroid tumors. TCRdb re-clonotyped the PCR reads through MiXCR. The sample includes 15,000 or so clones, 20% to 30% of them seen just once. The sample consisted of tumor tissue. The receptors were sampled from a female donor with papillary thyroid cancer or a benign thyroid nodule (not recorded which). Some clones in this sample may be carry-over from other donors' samples. The CDR3 runs from the conserved cysteine through the conserved F or W. D genes are given only for firm matches. Size values are once, few and many counts, or a class for expanded clones, and some rows have none.

v_gene	j_gene	d_gene	abundance	CDR3nt	CDR3aa
TRBV12-3/TRBV12-4	TRBJ1-1	.	few	TGTGCCAGCAGATGGGGGAGGAACACTGAAGCTTTCTTT	CASRWGRNTEAFF
TRBV30	TRBJ1-5	.	many	TGTGCCTGGAGTGTAGGAGGGAGGATTCAGCCCCAGCATTTT	CAWSVGGRIQPQHF
TRBV28	TRBJ2-1	TRBD2	many	TGTGCCAGCACCCAAGGTGGACTAGCGGGAGGGCCTCAGCAGTTCTTC	CASTQGGLAGGPQQFF
TRBV6-1	TRBJ2-7	TRBD1	many	TGTGCCAGCATTCCGGGACAGGGGATCGGGGAGCAGTACTTC	CASIPGQGIGEQYF
TRBV6-2/TRBV6-3	TRBJ1-2	.	.	TGTGCCAGCAGACCGACTGATGGTTACCATGGCTACACCTTC	CASRPTDGYHGYTF
TRBV12-3/TRBV12-4	TRBJ2-7	.	.	TGTGCCAGCAGTTTTAGACTGAGTTCCTACGAGCAGTACTTC	CASSFRLSSYEQYF
TRBV12-3/TRBV12-4	TRBJ2-7	.	many	TGTGCCAGCAGTTTAGGGGGTAAGGGGGTCGGCTTTAAACGGCAGTACTTC	CASSLGGKGVGFKRQYF
TRBV7-2	TRBJ2-4	.	.	TGTGCCAGCAGCTGGGTCAAGGGAAACATTCAGTACTTC	CASSWVKGNIQYF
TRBV7-8	TRBJ1-5	.	.	TGTGCAAGCAGCCTCTCCAGGCTTCAGCCCCAGCATTTT	CASSLSRLQPQHF
TRBV5-1	TRBJ2-3	.	.	TGCGCCAGCAGCTTGGGACAGCGCACAGATACGCAGTATTTT	CASSLGQRTDTQYF
TRBV28	TRBJ1-2	.	medium-sized	TGTGCCAGCAGTCATTACAGGGTGGATGGCTACACCTTC	CASSHYRVDGYTF
TRBV6-2/TRBV6-3	TRBJ2-5	.	many	TGTGCCAGCAGGAACAACAGGGCTTGGAAAGAGACCCAGTACTTC	CASRNNRAWKETQYF
TRBV12-3/TRBV12-4	TRBJ1-1	.	medium-sized	TGTGCCAGCAGTTTAGGGCAGGGGAGAGCTTTCTTT	CASSLGQGRAFF
TRBV30	TRBJ1-2	.	.	TGTGCCTGGAGTGTACGGAAGGGTTCTTATGTAGATGGCTACACCTTC	CAWSVRKGSYVDGYTF
TRBV6-2/TRBV6-3	TRBJ1-5	.	.	TGTGTCAGCAGTTCTCGGTCCATAAAGGGACAGCCCCAGCATTTT	CVSSSRSIKGQPQHF
TRBV12-3/TRBV12-4	TRBJ2-7	.	medium-sized	TGTGCCAGCAGCAGGGGTCCCAGCTCCTACGAGCAGTACTTC	CASSRGPSSYEQYF
TRBV30	TRBJ2-5	TRBD2	many	TGTGCCTGGAGTACGAGCGGGGGGGGGACCCAGTACTTC	CAWSTSGGGTQYF
TRBV5-1	TRBJ2-3	TRBD1	many	TGCGCCAGCAGCTTGGGGACAGGGACAGATACGCAGTATTTT	CASSLGTGTDTQYF